These 17 T cell receptor beta chains were sequenced from one sample in a study of regulatory T cells in long-lasting Graves disease. Relying on iRepertoire HTBI primers and Arm-PCR of CDR3 regions, the team built TCR beta libraries. MiXCR, run by TCRdb on the multiplex PCR reads, gives a single entry per CDR3 protein. The repertoire holds fewer than 550,000 distinct CDR3 sequences, with around a fifth as singletons. Regarding time point: persistent/refractory GD, antithyroid drugs over 5 years with positive TRAb. Researchers made the TCR library from RNA that was extracted from PBMCs. The sequencing here drew on peripheral blood mononuclear cells (PBMCs), taken when the disease was refractory, from a patient treated with antithyroid drugs. These receptors all stem from a female donor with Graves disease.

This clonotype was detected many times. The chain joins TRBV7-8 to TRBJ2-5; tentatively, D is TRBD2 (6 bases). CDR1 SGHVS and CDR2 FQNEAQ come from the germline V gene. V shed 2 bases and J shed 2 bases, with 15 bases lying between them. The CDR3 has 16 residues. In DNA, the CDR3 is TGTGCCAGCAGCTTACGACTAGATCCTTTTCAAGAGACCCAGTACTTC. Protein sequence: CASSLRLDPFQETQYF. The entire variable domain, with the rest obtained from reference TRBV7-8 and TRBJ2-5, is as follows: GAGVSQSPRYKVAKRGQDVALRCDPISGHVSLFWYQQALGQGPEFLTYFQNEAQLDKSGLPSDRFFAERPEGSVSTLKIQRTQQEDSAVYLCASSLRLDPFQETQYFGPGTRLLVL.

This clonotype was recorded a few times. The rearrangement uses TRBV5-1 and TRBJ2-5, with 9 bases matching TRBD1. The CDR3 has 17 amino acids. Per germline, CDR1 SGHRS and CDR2 YFSETQ. V shed 3 bases and J 2 bases; nucleotides not matched to a gene: 11. The CDR3 DNA follows: TGCGCCAGCAGCTCGGACAGGGTTGGGACAGGGCAAGAGACCCAGTACTTC. It is translated as CASSSDRVGTGQETQYF.

This chain connects TRBV12-3 or TRBV12-4 to TRBJ2-2; 8 nucleotides align to TRBD2. V shed 0 bases and J 4 bases; nucleotides not matched to a gene: 4. The length of the CDR3 is 16 residues. The CDR3 sequence is CASSLAFGRATGELFF. DNA of the CDR3: TGTGCCAGCAGTTTAGCGTTCGGGAGGGCCACCGGGGAGCTGTTTTTT.

This clonotype was seen more than once but under ten times. The V call is TRBV5-1, the J call TRBJ2-5, with D perhaps matching TRBD1 (6 bases). This CDR3 is built from 17 residues. Deletions cut 2 bases from V and 0 bases from J, with 17 bases between. The germline V gene has CDR1 SGHRS and CDR2 YFSETQ. This CDR3 reads CASSLVPTGLYQETQYF. CDR3 in DNA: TGCGCCAGCAGCTTAGTACCAACAGGGCTGTACCAAGAGACCCAGTACTTC.

This CDR3 reads CATSDPAQNTEAFF. The DNA of the CDR3 is TGTGCCACCAGTGATCCCGCCCAGAACACTGAAGCTTTCTTT. The rearrangement links TRBV24-1 to TRBJ1-1, with unresolved D. Germline V gene sequence: CDR1 KGHDR, CDR2 SFDVKD. There are 14 residues in the CDR3. V shed 3 bases and J shed 1 base, with 8 bases lying between them.

Only a few counts were recorded for this clonotype. V and J are TRBV29-1 and TRBJ1-5; 7 bases line up with TRBD1. V lost 6 bases and J lost 6; bases outside the gene matches: 5. This CDR3 has 12 residues. Germline values: CDR1 SQVTM, CDR2 ANQGSEA. The CDR3 spells CSVGQEGQPQHF. The CDR3 bases are TGCAGCGTCGGACAGGAGGGTCAGCCCCAGCATTTT.

The chain couples TRBV29-1 to TRBJ2-7; a weak D match, TRBD2 (6 bases). Trimming removed 3 bases at V and 9 bases at J, with 18 bases between. The CDR3 is made up of 13 amino acids. Germline V gene lookup returns CDR1 SQVTM and CDR2 ANQGSEA. The DNA of the CDR3 is TGCAGCGTTGAGCTATCAGGACGGGACTCGCAGTACTTC. Translating gives CSVELSGRDSQYF.

The chain links TRBV28 to TRBJ2-1; maybe TRBD2 (6 bases). CDR1 MDHEN and CDR2 SYDVKM come from the germline V gene. Trimming cost V 4 bases and J 4 bases, with 17 bases left between them. The CDR3 runs to 16 residues. As DNA, the CDR3 is TGTGCCAGCAGTTCACGGGGTGTGGCGGGATACAATGAGCAGTTCTTC. This translates into CASSSRGVAGYNEQFF.

A few counts support this clonotype. The genes are TRBV6-1 and TRBJ2-2; the D gene could be TRBD1 or TRBD2 (5 bases each). Deletions cut 6 bases from V and 1 base from J, with 12 bases between. Germline CDR1 MNHNS, CDR2 SASEGT. The CDR3 loop spans 15 amino acids. In DNA, the CDR3 is TGTGCCAGCAGGTACCGGGACGGGAACACCGGGGAGCTGTTTTTT. Protein product: CASRYRDGNTGELFF.

The chain employs TRBV7-9 and TRBJ2-5; D gene ambiguous. Germline V lookup: CDR1 SEHNR, CDR2 FQNEAQ (reference sequence). The V end was cut by 1 base, the J end by 3 bases, with 6 bases between. There are 13 residues in the CDR3. The CDR3 is CASSLELEETQYF. CDR3 DNA: TGTGCCAGCAGCTTAGAATTGGAAGAGACCCAGTACTTC.

The chain recombines TRBV5-5 with TRBJ1-1; D is ambiguous. Germline V lookup: CDR1 SGHKS, CDR2 YYEKEE (reference sequence). V dropped 4 bases and J dropped 3 bases, with 13 bases sitting between them. The CDR3 length is 14 residues. CDR3 region: CASSHDKGYTEAFF. For the CDR3, the DNA is TGTGCCAGCAGCCACGACAAGGGTTACACTGAAGCTTTCTTT.

This clonotype has more than one count but fewer than ten. The rearrangement links TRBV3-1 to TRBJ2-5; D perhaps matches TRBD2 (5 bases). The CDR3 is 14 residues long. CDR1 is LGHDT and CDR2 is YNNKEL in the germline V gene (reference sequence). The V end was cut by 4 bases, the J end by 2 bases, with 11 bases between. The CDR3 region has the DNA TGTGCCAGCAGCCCGTGGACGGGACAAGAGACCCAGTACTTC. Protein sequence: CASSPWTGQETQYF.

Ten or more counts support this clonotype. The chain uses TRBV19 and TRBJ1-2; 7 nucleotides align to TRBD1. V lost 5 bases, J lost 3 bases, and 9 bases stayed unmatched. The length of the CDR3 is 15 residues. The germline CDR1 and CDR2 sequences are LNHDA and SQIVND (reference sequence). For the CDR3, the DNA is TGTGCCAGTAGTGCGGACAGGCTTGATGACTATGGCTACACCTTC. It is translated as CASSADRLDDYGYTF. The entire variable domain, with the rest obtained from reference TRBV19 and TRBJ1-2, is as follows: DGGITQSPKYLFRKEGQNVTLSCEQNLNHDAMYWYRQDPGQGLRLIYYSQIVNDFQKGDIAEGYSVSREKKESFPLTVTSAQKNPTAFYLCASSADRLDDYGYTFGSGTRLTVV.

Concerning this clonotype: This may arise from a read error, as a much more abundant clone is one base away. The chain combines TRBV12-3 or TRBV12-4 with TRBJ1-1; 9 bases are a match to TRBD1. CDR3 length: 15 amino acids. CDR3 protein: CASSPQQGAYTEVFF. The CDR3 DNA reads as TGTGCCAGCAGTCCCCAACAGGGGGCCTATACTGAAGTTTTCTTT.

The CDR3 coding sequence is TGTGCCAGTAGACCTAGGGGCATCACTGAAGCTTTCTTT. Its translation: CASRPRGITEAFF. This sequence joins TRBV3-1 and TRBJ1-1, with D tentatively TRBD1 (5 bases). CDR1 is LGHDT and CDR2 is YNNKEL in the germline V gene (reference sequence). V shed 9 bases and J shed 4 bases, with 15 bases lying between them. CDR3 length: 13 amino acids. The full variable domain, in which reference TRBV3-1 and TRBJ1-1 provide the parts outside the CDR3, is DTAVSQTPKYLVTQMGNDKSIKCEQNLGHDTMYWYKQDSKKFLKIMFSYNNKELIINETVPNRFSPKSPDKAHLNLHINSLELGDSAVYFCASRPRGITEAFFGQGTRLTVV.

Comment on this clonotype: A much bigger clone sits one base away, suggesting this may be a read error. The CDR3 here is CASSYGRGVDGYIF. As DNA, the CDR3 is TGTGCCAGCAGTTACGGTCGGGGAGTGGATGGCTACATCTTC. The chain links TRBV6-5 to TRBJ1-2; D gene ambiguous. Germline-derived CDR1 and CDR2 are MNHEY and SVGAGI. The CDR3 length is 14 residues.

In its sample, this clonotype was seen many times. J is TRBJ2-5 and V is TRBV24-1; D gene ambiguous. This CDR3 region has 14 residues. Germline V gene data show CDR1 as KGHDR and CDR2 as SFDVKD. The V end lost 0 bases, the J end lost 1 base, and 5 bases lay between the germline ends. In nucleotides, the CDR3 is TGTGCCACCAGTGATTTGAATGTCCAAGAGACCCAGTACTTC. Translated: CATSDLNVQETQYF.